The clone carrying this T cell receptor beta chain occurred many times. Treatment in this sample: PENTA 11 planned treatment interruption arm or continuous ART arm. The V end lost 5 bases, the J end lost 7 bases, and 12 bases lay between the germline ends. Germline values: CDR1 DFQATT, CDR2 SNEGSKA (reference sequence). The CDR3 sequence is 12 residues long. Unique molecular identifiers were included in an RNA-based 3' RACE TCR library. One entry per CDR3 protein, called by TCRdb with MiXCR from the 3' RACE reads. There are 90,000 or so distinct CDR3 sequences in the sample; 6.9% occur only once, and roughly 1% lies in the top ten. This sample stems from a study of HIV-infected children after antiretroviral therapy interruption.

This clonotype originated in a pool of human donors with HIV. This material consisted of CD45RA+ CD4+ T cells from PBMCs, pooled from several time points, taken from a donor given antiretroviral therapy, either interrupted or continuous. The subset here: naive CD4+ CD45RA+ CD45RO- T cells. V and J are TRBV20-1 and TRBJ2-1; D unresolved. The CDR3 DNA reads TGCAGTGCTCGCGACGGCCCTAATGAGCAGTTCTTC. It codes for CSARDGPNEQFF.